Given below is one TCR beta chain in context. Its cognate antigen is unknown. TCRdb's table, derived via immunoSEQ multiplex PCR, lists solely in-frame clones and lacks some. The sample lists tens of thousands of clones, around 77% occurring once. The data are from a study of PD-L1 blockade in urothelial cancer. Whole-study context: Bladder-origin urothelial cancer in males covered about 90% of the 29 patients. Chemotherapy regimens numbering 0 to 3 had been given to patients. Study-level results: Blood TCR clonality below the median before treatment was a predictor of better survival.

V lost 5 bases and J lost 10, with 12 bases in between. CDR1 and CDR2 from the germline V gene are SGDLS and YYNGEE. This CDR3 is 12 amino acids long. The chain uses TRBV9 and TRBJ1-4; the D gene is possibly TRBD1 (6 bases). Sequenced material: PBMCs, taken around atezolizumab (anti-PD-L1) treatment. This clonotype originated in a man between 65 and 85 years old with urothelial cancer. CDR3 in DNA: TGTGCCAGCAGTCCTGAGGGGGTAAAACTGTTTTTT. It yields the protein CASSPEGVKLFF.